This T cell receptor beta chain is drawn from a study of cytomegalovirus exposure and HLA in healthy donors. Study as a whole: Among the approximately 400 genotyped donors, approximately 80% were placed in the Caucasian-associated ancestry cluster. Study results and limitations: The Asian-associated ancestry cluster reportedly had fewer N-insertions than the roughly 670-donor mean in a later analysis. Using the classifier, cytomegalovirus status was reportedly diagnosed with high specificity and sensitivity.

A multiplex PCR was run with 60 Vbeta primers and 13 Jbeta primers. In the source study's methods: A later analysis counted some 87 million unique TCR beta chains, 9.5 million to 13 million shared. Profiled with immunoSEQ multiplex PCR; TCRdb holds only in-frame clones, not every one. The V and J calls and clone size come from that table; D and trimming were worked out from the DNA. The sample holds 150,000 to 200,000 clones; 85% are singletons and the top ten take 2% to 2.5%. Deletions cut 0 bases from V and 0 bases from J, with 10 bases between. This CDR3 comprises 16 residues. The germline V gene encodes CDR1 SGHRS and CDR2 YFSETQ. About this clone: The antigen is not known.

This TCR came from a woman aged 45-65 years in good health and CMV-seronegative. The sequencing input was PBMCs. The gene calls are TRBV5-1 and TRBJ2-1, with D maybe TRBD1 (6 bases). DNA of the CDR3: TGCGCCAGCAGCTTGGACCAGGGGAGCTCCTACAATGAGCAGTTCTTC. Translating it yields CASSLDQGSSYNEQFF.